The sequence of this T cell receptor beta chain was determined in a study of vaccination effects on CD4 cells after COVID-19. Background on the study: Post-vaccine draws lagged the second dose by a median of 72 days.

Points on this clone: Its antigen is unidentified.

The J segment lost 0 bases and the V segment lost 4 bases, leaving 9 bases of the junction unmatched. This CDR3 has 17 amino acids. The germline CDR1 and CDR2 sequences are SGHTS and YDEGEE. CD4+ T cells specific for antigen were expanded with viral peptide pools by the ViraFEST assay before sequencing. An approximately 10-day culture period preceded the isolation of CD4+ T cells. Participants completed two doses of the BNT162b2 or mRNA-1273 vaccine. The protocol was immunoSEQ multiplex PCR, while the TCRdb copy is restricted to in-frame clones and leaves out a portion. The sample includes 67,000 or so clones, around 81% of them seen just once.

The sequence was collected from a human donor who received a COVID-19 vaccine. The material was CD4+ T cells from PBMCs cultured with HCoV-229E spike peptides, obtained after COVID-19 vaccination. The gene calls are TRBV5-8 and TRBJ1-5; TRBD1 matches at 8 bases. The CDR3 reads CASSRGQVPDSNQPQHF. CDR3 in DNA: TGTGCCAGCAGCCGGGGACAGGTCCCGGATAGCAATCAGCCCCAGCATTTT.